The rows below give T cell receptor beta chains drawn from one sample of a study of cytomegalovirus exposure and HLA in healthy donors. Only in-frame clones appear in the TCRdb table, and some are missing; sequencing was by immunoSEQ multiplex PCR. The table lists roughly 160,000 clones, under 85% of them singletons. Sequencing input: PBMCs. These receptors originate from a woman between 18 and 29 years old in good health and CMV-seropositive. The CDR3 runs from the conserved cysteine through the conserved F or W. Each record gives: D gene, V gene, J gene, CDR3 length, clone size, CDR3 DNA, CDR3 protein. A D gene is named only where the DNA matches it firmly. The listing skips clone size in some rows; elsewhere it reads once, few, many or a size class.

>TRBD1|TRBV27|TRBJ2-7|15|NA
TGTGCCAGCAGTTCTCTCCGGGACAGTTCCTACGAGCAGTACTTC
CASSSLRDSSYEQYF
>TRBD1|TRBV5-5|TRBJ2-3|13|NA
TGTGCCAGCAGCAGACAGGGCTCAGATACGCAGTATTTT
CASSRQGSDTQYF
>NA|TRBV9|TRBJ1-3|15|NA
TGTGCCAGCAGCGTAGGCCAGAGCGCAGGAAACACCATATATTTT
CASSVGQSAGNTIYF
>NA|TRBV30|TRBJ2-1|14|NA
TGTGCCTGGACACACAGGGCGGGGGCGAATGAGCAGTTCTTC
CAWTHRAGANEQFF
>TRBD2|TRBV7-2|TRBJ2-1|15|NA
TGTGCCAGCAGCTTGGGACTAGCGGGGGTGAATGAGCAGTTCTTC
CASSLGLAGVNEQFF
>NA|TRBV6-6|TRBJ1-1|13|few
TGTGCCAGCAGTTTAATGCGGAACACTGAAGCTTTCTTT
CASSLMRNTEAFF
>NA|TRBV7-8|TRBJ2-2|14|NA
TGTGCCAGCAGCTTAGCGCAGGGCTCCGGGGAGCTGTTTTTT
CASSLAQGSGELFF
>TRBD1|TRBV7-9|TRBJ1-2|15|NA
TGTGCCAGCAGCTCTATGGGACAGGGAATGGTTGGCTACACCTTC
CASSSMGQGMVGYTF
>NA|TRBV6-6|TRBJ2-7|14|NA
TGTGCCAGCAGTTACGGAGGGGGGGCTTACGAGCAGTACTTC
CASSYGGGAYEQYF
>TRBD1|TRBV19|TRBJ1-2|13|NA
TGTGCCAGTAACTGGGACAGGGGAAATGGCTACACCTTC
CASNWDRGNGYTF
>NA|TRBV7-9|TRBJ2-1|14|few
TGTGCCAGCAGCGTTGAAACTAGTTACAATGAGCAGTTCTTC
CASSVETSYNEQFF
>NA|TRBV13|TRBJ1-4|14|NA
TGTGCCAGCAGCCTCGGTGGGGAGGGGGAAAAACTGTTTTTT
CASSLGGEGEKLFF
>NA|TRBV19|TRBJ2-5|13|NA
TGTGCCAGTAGTTTTCCGGACAGCGCGACCCAGTACTTC
CASSFPDSATQYF
>NA|TRBV5-4|TRBJ1-1|12|NA
TGTGCCAGCAGCTTGGACGGGGCTGAAGCTTTCTTT
CASSLDGAEAFF
>NA|TRBV2|TRBJ1-5|15|NA
TGTGCCAGCAGTATCGACGGGGATAGCAATCAGCCCCAGCATTTT
CASSIDGDSNQPQHF
>NA|TRBV5-4|TRBJ1-6|14|NA
TGTGCCAGCAGTTGGGGGGGGGCCGGTTCACCCCTCCACTTT
CASSWGGAGSPLHF
>NA|TRBV4-3|TRBJ1-4|16|once
TGCGCCAGCAGCCAAGAAACCTATGCAACTAATGAAAAACTGTTTTTT
CASSQETYATNEKLFF
>NA|TRBV29-1|TRBJ2-7|13|once
TGCAGCGTTGAGGCGGGGCCGACCTACGAGCAGTACTTC
CSVEAGPTYEQYF
>NA|TRBV7-6|TRBJ2-3|13|NA
TGTGCCAGCAGCTTCCAGGGTCCGGATACGCAGTATTTT
CASSFQGPDTQYF
>TRBD2|TRBV25-1|TRBJ2-5|14|NA
TGTGCCAGCAGTGGGACGAGCGGGGAAGGGACCCAGTACTTC
CASSGTSGEGTQYF
>TRBD1|TRBV4-1|TRBJ1-6|15|NA
TGCGCCAGCAGCCCGCCCGGGACAGGGGTTTCACCCCTCCACTTT
CASSPPGTGVSPLHF
>TRBD1|TRBV15|TRBJ2-7|15|few
TGTGCCACCAGCAGAGATCGGACAGGGGGCCACGAGCAGTACTTC
CATSRDRTGGHEQYF
>NA|TRBV6-5|TRBJ1-4|14|NA
TGTGCCAGCAGTTACTCTTGGGGGCGCGAAAAACTGTTTTTT
CASSYSWGREKLFF
>NA|TRBV15|TRBJ2-3|15|NA
TGTGCCACCAGCATCTCGGCACAGAGCTTGGATACGCAGTATTTT
CATSISAQSLDTQYF
>TRBD2|TRBV11-2|TRBJ2-7|15|NA
TGTGCCAGCAGCTTAGAACCTAGCGGGGTTAACGAGCAGTACTTC
CASSLEPSGVNEQYF
>NA|TRBV12-2|TRBJ2-3|13|NA
TGTGCAAGTCGTATTACTCGTACAGATACGCAGTATTTT
CASRITRTDTQYF
>NA|TRBV11-3|TRBJ2-3|16|NA
TGTGCCAGCAGCTTAACCACAGGTTACCACACAGATACGCAGTATTTT
CASSLTTGYHTDTQYF
>TRBD1|TRBV5-3|TRBJ1-4|21|few
TGTGCCAGAAGCTTGAGTAAACCATATTCCGGGACAGGCTGGAGTAATGAAAAACTGTTTTTT
CARSLSKPYSGTGWSNEKLFF
>TRBD1|TRBV10-3|TRBJ2-2|16|NA
TGTGCCATCAGCGGACAGGTGATCGCGAACACCGGGGAGCTGTTTTTT
CAISGQVIANTGELFF
>TRBD2|TRBV9|TRBJ2-1|16|once
TGTGCCAGCAGCGTAGCCGGGACTAGCAGTTACAATGAGCAGTTCTTC
CASSVAGTSSYNEQFF
>NA|TRBV7-9|TRBJ2-2|13|NA
TGTGCCAGCAGCTACAGTGTTACCGGGGAGCTGTTTTTT
CASSYSVTGELFF
>NA|TRBV5-4|TRBJ2-1|16|NA
TGTGCCAGCAGCTCGATGACTTTGGCTAGCTTGGGTGAGCAGTTCTTC
CASSSMTLASLGEQFF
>TRBD1|TRBV4-3|TRBJ2-3|16|few
TGCGCCAGCAGCCAAGATATAGGACAGGGGGCAGATACGCAGTATTTT
CASSQDIGQGADTQYF
>NA|TRBV6-6|TRBJ1-1|14|medium-sized
TGTGCCAGCAGTTACGCTTTAGGGGGCACTGAAGCTTTCTTT
CASSYALGGTEAFF
>NA|TRBV4-1|TRBJ2-7|13|NA
TGCGCCAGCAGCTTCACTCTTGGGGGGGAGCAGTACTTC
CASSFTLGGEQYF
>TRBD1|TRBV29-1|TRBJ2-5|14|NA
TGCAGCGTTGAAAGGACAGGCCTACAAGAGACCCAGTACTTC
CSVERTGLQETQYF
>TRBD2|TRBV15|TRBJ2-1|17|NA
TGTGCCACCAGCCCTGGGGCTACTAGCGTATCCTACAATGAGCAGTTCTTC
CATSPGATSVSYNEQFF
>NA|TRBV6-1|TRBJ1-4|14|NA
TGTGCCAGCAGAGGCAGGGCAACTAATGAAAAACTGTTTTTT
CASRGRATNEKLFF
>NA|TRBV13|TRBJ1-4|14|NA
TGTGCCAGCAGCTGGGGACACGGTGGAGAAAAACTGTTTTTT
CASSWGHGGEKLFF
>NA|TRBV2|TRBJ2-7|14|NA
TGTGCCAGCAGTGAAGACAGGGGAGGCGACGAGCAGTACTTC
CASSEDRGGDEQYF
>NA|TRBV6-5|TRBJ1-4|13|NA
TGTGCCAGCAGGGAAGGGGGTGATGAAAAACTGTTTTTT
CASREGGDEKLFF
>TRBD1|TRBV4-3|TRBJ2-7|15|NA
TGCGCCAGCAGCCAAGATCGTGACAGGGCCTACGAGCAGTACTTC
CASSQDRDRAYEQYF
>TRBD1|TRBV5-4|TRBJ1-1|14|NA
TGTGCCAGCAGCAGACAGGGAACGGACACTGAAGCTTTCTTT
CASSRQGTDTEAFF
>NA|TRBV30|TRBJ1-3|14|NA
TGTGCCTGGACCCTAGGGGCTTCTGGAAACACCATATATTTT
CAWTLGASGNTIYF
>TRBD1|TRBV5-1|TRBJ2-7|15|NA
TGCGCCAGCAGCGGACAGGGAGGCTACTCTTACGAGCAGTACTTC
CASSGQGGYSYEQYF
>NA|TRBV28|TRBJ1-4|12|NA
TGTGCCAGCAGGTCCATCGGGGGAAAACTGTTTTTT
CASRSIGGKLFF
>NA|TRBV27|TRBJ1-6|13|once
TGTGCCACCTCGGCGGCGGGTAATTCACCCCTCCACTTT
CATSAAGNSPLHF
>NA|TRBV19|TRBJ1-5|13|NA
TGTGCCAGTAGTATAAGCGCTGGGCAGCCCCAGCATTTT
CASSISAGQPQHF
>NA|TRBV19|TRBJ1-5|14|NA
TGTGCCAGTACATGGAGGGGCAGCAATCAGCCCCAGCATTTT
CASTWRGSNQPQHF
>NA|TRBV7-2|TRBJ1-2|15|NA
TGTGCCAGCAGCTTCCGGACAAGAGTTAACTATGGCTACACCTTT
CASSFRTRVNYGYTF
>NA|TRBV4-1|TRBJ1-2|16|NA
TGCGCCAGCAGCCAAGGGTTCCACGGGACACTCTATGGCTACACCTTC
CASSQGFHGTLYGYTF
>NA|TRBV12-5|TRBJ2-4|15|NA
TGTGCTAGTGGTTTGGAGGGACTCACATCAAACATTCAGTACTTC
CASGLEGLTSNIQYF
>NA|TRBV11-2|TRBJ2-3|15|NA
TGTGCCAGCAGCACCCCCGGGACAACCCCGGATACGCAGTATTTT
CASSTPGTTPDTQYF
>NA|TRBV7-3|TRBJ1-6|14|NA
TGTGCCAGCAGCCAGGGCCGTTGGGATTCACCCCTCCACTTT
CASSQGRWDSPLHF
>NA|TRBV5-1|TRBJ2-3|18|NA
TGCGCCAGCAGCTTGGGGTTGGGGAGGCCCGCTAGCACAGATACGCAGTATTTT
CASSLGLGRPASTDTQYF
>TRBD1|TRBV6-4|TRBJ1-6|18|NA
TGTGCCAGCAGCGCCCCATTCACTGACAGGGGGGATAATTCACCCCTCCACTTT
CASSAPFTDRGDNSPLHF
>NA|TRBV7-2|TRBJ1-2|13|NA
TGTGCCAGCAGCTTAGCTGGGGGGGGCGGCTACACCTTC
CASSLAGGGGYTF
>NA|TRBV11-3|TRBJ2-3|13|NA
TGTGCCAGCAGCTTAGACGGGGAAAATACGCAGTATTTT
CASSLDGENTQYF